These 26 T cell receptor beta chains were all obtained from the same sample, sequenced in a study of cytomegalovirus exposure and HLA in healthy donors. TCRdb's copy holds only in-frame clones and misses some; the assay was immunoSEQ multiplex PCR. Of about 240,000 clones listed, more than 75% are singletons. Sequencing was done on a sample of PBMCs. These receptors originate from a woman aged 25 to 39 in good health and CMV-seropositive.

CDR3 amino acids: CASSVDQNYGYTF. Written as DNA, the CDR3 is TGTGCCAGCAGCGTAGATCAGAACTATGGCTACACCTTC. The V call is TRBV9, the J call TRBJ1-2; no clear D. Germline V gene data show CDR1 as SGDLS and CDR2 as YYNGEE. This CDR3 spans 13 amino acids. Between the trimmed V and J ends, which lost 0 bases and 2 bases, there was a span of 5 bases.

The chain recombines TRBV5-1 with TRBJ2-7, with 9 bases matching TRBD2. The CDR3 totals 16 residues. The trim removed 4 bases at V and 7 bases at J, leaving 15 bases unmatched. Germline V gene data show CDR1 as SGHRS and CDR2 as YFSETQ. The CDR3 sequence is CASSPVGLASSSEQYF. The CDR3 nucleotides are TGCGCCAGCAGCCCCGTAGGACTAGCGAGCTCGAGTGAGCAGTACTTC.

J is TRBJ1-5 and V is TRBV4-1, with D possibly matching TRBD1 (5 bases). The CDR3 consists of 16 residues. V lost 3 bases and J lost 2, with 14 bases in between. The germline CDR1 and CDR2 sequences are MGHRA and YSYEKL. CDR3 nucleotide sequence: TGCGCCAGCAGCCAGGCCCCGGGGGGGGGCAATCAGCCCCAGCATTTT. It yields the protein CASSQAPGGGNQPQHF.

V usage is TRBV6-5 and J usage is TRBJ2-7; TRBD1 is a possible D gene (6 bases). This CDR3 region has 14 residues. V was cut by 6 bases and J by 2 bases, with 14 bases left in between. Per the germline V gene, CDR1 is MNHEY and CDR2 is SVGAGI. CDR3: CASSRGDWAYEQYF. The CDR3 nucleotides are TGTGCCAGCAGCAGGGGCGATTGGGCCTACGAGCAGTACTTC.

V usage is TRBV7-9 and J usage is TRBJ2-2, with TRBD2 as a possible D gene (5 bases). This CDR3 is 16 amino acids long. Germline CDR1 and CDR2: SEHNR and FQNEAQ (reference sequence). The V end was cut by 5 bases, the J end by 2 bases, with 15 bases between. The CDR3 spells CASSRDPGLNTGELFF. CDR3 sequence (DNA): TGTGCCAGCAGCAGAGACCCGGGATTAAACACCGGGGAGCTGTTTTTT. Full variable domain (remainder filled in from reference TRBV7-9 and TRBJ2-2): DTGVSQNPRHKITKRGQNVTFRCDPISEHNRLYWYRQTLGQGPEFLTYFQNEAQLEKSRLLSDRFSAERPKGSFSTLEIQRTEQGDSAMYLCASSRDPGLNTGELFFGEGSRLTVL.

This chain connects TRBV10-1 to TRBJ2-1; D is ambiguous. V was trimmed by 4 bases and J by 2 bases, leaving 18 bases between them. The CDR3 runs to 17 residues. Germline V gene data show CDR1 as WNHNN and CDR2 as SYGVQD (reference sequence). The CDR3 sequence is CASSAVAGFLTYNEQFF. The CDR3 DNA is TGCGCCAGCAGTGCGGTGGCAGGCTTCCTCACCTACAATGAGCAGTTCTTC.

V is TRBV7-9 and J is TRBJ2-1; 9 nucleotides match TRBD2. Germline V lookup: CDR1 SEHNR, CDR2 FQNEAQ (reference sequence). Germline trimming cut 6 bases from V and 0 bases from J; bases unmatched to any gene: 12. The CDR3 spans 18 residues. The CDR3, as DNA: TGTGCCAGCAGACCCGGGAGCGGGAGGCTCGGCTCCTACAATGAGCAGTTCTTC. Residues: CASRPGSGRLGSYNEQFF.

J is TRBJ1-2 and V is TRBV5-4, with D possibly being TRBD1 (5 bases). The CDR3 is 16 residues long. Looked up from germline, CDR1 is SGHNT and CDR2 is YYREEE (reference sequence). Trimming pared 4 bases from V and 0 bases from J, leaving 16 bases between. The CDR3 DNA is TGTGCCAGCAGCGGCGGGGGGTCGGCTGCTAACTATGGCTACACCTTC. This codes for CASSGGGSAANYGYTF.

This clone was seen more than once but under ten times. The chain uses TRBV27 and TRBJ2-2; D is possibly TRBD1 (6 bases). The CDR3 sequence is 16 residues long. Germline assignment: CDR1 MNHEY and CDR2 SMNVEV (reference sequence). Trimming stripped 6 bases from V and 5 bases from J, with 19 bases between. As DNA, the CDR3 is TGTGCCAGCAGGAGTTGGGGGTCAGGGGTAACCGGGGAGCTGTTTTTT. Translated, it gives CASRSWGSGVTGELFF.

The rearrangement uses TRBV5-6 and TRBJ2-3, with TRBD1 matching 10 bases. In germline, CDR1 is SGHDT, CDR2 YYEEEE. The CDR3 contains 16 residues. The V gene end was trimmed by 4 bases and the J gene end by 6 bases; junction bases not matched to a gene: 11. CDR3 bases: TGTGCCAGCAGCCTCACTGGGGGACAGGGGACCGATACGCAGTATTTT. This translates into CASSLTGGQGTDTQYF.

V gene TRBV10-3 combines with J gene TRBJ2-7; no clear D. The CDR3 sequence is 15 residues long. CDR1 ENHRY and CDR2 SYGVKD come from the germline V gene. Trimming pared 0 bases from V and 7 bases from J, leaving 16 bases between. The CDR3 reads CAISESYSSPGEQYF. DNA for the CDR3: TGTGCCATCAGTGAGTCGTACTCATCTCCTGGTGAGCAGTACTTC.

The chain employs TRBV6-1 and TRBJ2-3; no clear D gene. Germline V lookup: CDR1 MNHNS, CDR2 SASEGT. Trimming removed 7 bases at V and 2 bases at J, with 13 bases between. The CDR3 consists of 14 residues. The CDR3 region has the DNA TGTGCCAGCACCGCCCTAGGTGTCACAGATACGCAGTATTTT. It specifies CASTALGVTDTQYF.

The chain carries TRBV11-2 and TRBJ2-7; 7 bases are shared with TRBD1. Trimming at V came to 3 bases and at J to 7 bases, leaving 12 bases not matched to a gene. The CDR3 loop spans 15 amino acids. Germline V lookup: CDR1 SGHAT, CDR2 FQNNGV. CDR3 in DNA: TGTGCCAGCAGCTTCACGGGACAGCCTACTTGGGAGCAGTACTTC. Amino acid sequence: CASSFTGQPTWEQYF.

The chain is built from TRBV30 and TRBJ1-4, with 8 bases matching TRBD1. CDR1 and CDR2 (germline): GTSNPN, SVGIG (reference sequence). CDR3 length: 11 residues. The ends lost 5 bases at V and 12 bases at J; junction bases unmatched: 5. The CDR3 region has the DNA TGTGCCTGGGGACAGGGTCGAGAACTGTTTTTT. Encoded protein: CAWGQGRELFF.

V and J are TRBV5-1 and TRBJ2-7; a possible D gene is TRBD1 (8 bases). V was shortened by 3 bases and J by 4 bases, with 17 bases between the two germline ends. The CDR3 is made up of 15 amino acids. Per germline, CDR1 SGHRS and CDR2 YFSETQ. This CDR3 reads CASSSRGGTGYEQYF. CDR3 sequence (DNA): TGCGCCAGCAGCTCCCGGGGAGGGACAGGTTACGAGCAGTACTTC.

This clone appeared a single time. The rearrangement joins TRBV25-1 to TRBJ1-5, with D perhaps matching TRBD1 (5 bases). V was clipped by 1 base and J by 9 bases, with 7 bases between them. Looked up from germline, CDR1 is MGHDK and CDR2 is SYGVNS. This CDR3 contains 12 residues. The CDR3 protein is CASSELGLPQHF. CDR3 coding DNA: TGTGCCAGCAGTGAATTGGGGCTGCCCCAGCATTTT.

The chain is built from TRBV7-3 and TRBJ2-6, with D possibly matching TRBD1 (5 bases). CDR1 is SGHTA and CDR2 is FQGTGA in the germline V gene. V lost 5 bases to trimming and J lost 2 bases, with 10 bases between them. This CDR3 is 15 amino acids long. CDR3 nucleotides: TGTGCCAGCAGCCCAACACAGGCTGGGGCCAACGTCCTGACTTTC. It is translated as CASSPTQAGANVLTF.

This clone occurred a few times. The CDR3: CASSQDSGGTEFYEQYF. DNA of the CDR3: TGCGCCAGCAGCCAAGATTCTGGGGGGACAGAATTCTACGAGCAGTACTTC. This chain connects TRBV4-1 to TRBJ2-7, with a tentative D call TRBD1 (7 bases). Between the trimmed V and J ends, which lost 0 bases and 3 bases, there was a span of 18 bases. The CDR3 has 17 amino acids. CDR1 is MGHRA and CDR2 is YSYEKL in the germline V gene.

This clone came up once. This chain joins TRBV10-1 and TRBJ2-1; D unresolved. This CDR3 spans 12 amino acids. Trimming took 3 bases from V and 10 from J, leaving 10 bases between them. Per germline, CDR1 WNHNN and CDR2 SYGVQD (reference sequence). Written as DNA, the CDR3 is TGCGCCAGCAGTGATATCCGAGGCGAGCAGTTCTTC. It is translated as CASSDIRGEQFF.

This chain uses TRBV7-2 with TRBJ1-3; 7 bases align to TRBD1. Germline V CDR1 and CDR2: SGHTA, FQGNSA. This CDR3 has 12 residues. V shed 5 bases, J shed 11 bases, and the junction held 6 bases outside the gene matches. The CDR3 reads CASSTQGTAIYF. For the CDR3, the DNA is TGTGCCAGCAGCACTCAGGGGACAGCCATATATTTT.

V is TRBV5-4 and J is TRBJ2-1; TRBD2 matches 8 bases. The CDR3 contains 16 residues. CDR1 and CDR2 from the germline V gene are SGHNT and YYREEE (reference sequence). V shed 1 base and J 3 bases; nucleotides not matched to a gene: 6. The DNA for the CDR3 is TGTGCCAGCAGCTTGTGGGCGGGAGGCATCTACAATGAGCAGTTCTTC. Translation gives CASSLWAGGIYNEQFF.

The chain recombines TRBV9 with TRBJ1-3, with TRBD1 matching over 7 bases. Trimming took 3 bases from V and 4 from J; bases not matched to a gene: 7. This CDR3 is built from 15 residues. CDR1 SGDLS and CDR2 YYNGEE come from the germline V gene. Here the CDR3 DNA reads TGTGCCAGCAGCGCGAAACAGGGGTCAGGAAACACCATATATTTT. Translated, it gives CASSAKQGSGNTIYF.

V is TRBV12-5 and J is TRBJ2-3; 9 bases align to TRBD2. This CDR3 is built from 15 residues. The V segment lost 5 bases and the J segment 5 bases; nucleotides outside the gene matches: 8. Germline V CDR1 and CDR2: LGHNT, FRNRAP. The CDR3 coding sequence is TGTGCTAGTGGTCCCCCGGCTAGCGGGGTAGATACGCAGTATTTT. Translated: CASGPPASGVDTQYF.

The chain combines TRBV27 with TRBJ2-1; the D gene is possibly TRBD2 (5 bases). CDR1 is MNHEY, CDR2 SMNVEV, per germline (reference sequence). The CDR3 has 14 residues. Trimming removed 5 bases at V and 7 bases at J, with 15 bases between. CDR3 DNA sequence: TGTGCCAGCAGTAGAGGGAGAGGAACGAATGAGCAGTTCTTC. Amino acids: CASSRGRGTNEQFF.

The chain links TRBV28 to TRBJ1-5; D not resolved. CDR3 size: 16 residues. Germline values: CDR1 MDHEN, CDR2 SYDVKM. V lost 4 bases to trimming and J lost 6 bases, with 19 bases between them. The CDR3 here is CASSSSIAGPSQPQHF. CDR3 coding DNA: TGTGCCAGCAGTTCCAGCATAGCCGGCCCTAGTCAGCCCCAGCATTTT.

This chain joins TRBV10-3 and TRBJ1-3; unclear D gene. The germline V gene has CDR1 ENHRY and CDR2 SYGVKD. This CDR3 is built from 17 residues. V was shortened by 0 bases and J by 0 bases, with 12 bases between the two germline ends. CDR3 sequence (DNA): TGTGCCATCAGTGAGTCGTCGGGGAAGAGCTCTGGAAACACCATATATTTT. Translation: CAISESSGKSSGNTIYF.